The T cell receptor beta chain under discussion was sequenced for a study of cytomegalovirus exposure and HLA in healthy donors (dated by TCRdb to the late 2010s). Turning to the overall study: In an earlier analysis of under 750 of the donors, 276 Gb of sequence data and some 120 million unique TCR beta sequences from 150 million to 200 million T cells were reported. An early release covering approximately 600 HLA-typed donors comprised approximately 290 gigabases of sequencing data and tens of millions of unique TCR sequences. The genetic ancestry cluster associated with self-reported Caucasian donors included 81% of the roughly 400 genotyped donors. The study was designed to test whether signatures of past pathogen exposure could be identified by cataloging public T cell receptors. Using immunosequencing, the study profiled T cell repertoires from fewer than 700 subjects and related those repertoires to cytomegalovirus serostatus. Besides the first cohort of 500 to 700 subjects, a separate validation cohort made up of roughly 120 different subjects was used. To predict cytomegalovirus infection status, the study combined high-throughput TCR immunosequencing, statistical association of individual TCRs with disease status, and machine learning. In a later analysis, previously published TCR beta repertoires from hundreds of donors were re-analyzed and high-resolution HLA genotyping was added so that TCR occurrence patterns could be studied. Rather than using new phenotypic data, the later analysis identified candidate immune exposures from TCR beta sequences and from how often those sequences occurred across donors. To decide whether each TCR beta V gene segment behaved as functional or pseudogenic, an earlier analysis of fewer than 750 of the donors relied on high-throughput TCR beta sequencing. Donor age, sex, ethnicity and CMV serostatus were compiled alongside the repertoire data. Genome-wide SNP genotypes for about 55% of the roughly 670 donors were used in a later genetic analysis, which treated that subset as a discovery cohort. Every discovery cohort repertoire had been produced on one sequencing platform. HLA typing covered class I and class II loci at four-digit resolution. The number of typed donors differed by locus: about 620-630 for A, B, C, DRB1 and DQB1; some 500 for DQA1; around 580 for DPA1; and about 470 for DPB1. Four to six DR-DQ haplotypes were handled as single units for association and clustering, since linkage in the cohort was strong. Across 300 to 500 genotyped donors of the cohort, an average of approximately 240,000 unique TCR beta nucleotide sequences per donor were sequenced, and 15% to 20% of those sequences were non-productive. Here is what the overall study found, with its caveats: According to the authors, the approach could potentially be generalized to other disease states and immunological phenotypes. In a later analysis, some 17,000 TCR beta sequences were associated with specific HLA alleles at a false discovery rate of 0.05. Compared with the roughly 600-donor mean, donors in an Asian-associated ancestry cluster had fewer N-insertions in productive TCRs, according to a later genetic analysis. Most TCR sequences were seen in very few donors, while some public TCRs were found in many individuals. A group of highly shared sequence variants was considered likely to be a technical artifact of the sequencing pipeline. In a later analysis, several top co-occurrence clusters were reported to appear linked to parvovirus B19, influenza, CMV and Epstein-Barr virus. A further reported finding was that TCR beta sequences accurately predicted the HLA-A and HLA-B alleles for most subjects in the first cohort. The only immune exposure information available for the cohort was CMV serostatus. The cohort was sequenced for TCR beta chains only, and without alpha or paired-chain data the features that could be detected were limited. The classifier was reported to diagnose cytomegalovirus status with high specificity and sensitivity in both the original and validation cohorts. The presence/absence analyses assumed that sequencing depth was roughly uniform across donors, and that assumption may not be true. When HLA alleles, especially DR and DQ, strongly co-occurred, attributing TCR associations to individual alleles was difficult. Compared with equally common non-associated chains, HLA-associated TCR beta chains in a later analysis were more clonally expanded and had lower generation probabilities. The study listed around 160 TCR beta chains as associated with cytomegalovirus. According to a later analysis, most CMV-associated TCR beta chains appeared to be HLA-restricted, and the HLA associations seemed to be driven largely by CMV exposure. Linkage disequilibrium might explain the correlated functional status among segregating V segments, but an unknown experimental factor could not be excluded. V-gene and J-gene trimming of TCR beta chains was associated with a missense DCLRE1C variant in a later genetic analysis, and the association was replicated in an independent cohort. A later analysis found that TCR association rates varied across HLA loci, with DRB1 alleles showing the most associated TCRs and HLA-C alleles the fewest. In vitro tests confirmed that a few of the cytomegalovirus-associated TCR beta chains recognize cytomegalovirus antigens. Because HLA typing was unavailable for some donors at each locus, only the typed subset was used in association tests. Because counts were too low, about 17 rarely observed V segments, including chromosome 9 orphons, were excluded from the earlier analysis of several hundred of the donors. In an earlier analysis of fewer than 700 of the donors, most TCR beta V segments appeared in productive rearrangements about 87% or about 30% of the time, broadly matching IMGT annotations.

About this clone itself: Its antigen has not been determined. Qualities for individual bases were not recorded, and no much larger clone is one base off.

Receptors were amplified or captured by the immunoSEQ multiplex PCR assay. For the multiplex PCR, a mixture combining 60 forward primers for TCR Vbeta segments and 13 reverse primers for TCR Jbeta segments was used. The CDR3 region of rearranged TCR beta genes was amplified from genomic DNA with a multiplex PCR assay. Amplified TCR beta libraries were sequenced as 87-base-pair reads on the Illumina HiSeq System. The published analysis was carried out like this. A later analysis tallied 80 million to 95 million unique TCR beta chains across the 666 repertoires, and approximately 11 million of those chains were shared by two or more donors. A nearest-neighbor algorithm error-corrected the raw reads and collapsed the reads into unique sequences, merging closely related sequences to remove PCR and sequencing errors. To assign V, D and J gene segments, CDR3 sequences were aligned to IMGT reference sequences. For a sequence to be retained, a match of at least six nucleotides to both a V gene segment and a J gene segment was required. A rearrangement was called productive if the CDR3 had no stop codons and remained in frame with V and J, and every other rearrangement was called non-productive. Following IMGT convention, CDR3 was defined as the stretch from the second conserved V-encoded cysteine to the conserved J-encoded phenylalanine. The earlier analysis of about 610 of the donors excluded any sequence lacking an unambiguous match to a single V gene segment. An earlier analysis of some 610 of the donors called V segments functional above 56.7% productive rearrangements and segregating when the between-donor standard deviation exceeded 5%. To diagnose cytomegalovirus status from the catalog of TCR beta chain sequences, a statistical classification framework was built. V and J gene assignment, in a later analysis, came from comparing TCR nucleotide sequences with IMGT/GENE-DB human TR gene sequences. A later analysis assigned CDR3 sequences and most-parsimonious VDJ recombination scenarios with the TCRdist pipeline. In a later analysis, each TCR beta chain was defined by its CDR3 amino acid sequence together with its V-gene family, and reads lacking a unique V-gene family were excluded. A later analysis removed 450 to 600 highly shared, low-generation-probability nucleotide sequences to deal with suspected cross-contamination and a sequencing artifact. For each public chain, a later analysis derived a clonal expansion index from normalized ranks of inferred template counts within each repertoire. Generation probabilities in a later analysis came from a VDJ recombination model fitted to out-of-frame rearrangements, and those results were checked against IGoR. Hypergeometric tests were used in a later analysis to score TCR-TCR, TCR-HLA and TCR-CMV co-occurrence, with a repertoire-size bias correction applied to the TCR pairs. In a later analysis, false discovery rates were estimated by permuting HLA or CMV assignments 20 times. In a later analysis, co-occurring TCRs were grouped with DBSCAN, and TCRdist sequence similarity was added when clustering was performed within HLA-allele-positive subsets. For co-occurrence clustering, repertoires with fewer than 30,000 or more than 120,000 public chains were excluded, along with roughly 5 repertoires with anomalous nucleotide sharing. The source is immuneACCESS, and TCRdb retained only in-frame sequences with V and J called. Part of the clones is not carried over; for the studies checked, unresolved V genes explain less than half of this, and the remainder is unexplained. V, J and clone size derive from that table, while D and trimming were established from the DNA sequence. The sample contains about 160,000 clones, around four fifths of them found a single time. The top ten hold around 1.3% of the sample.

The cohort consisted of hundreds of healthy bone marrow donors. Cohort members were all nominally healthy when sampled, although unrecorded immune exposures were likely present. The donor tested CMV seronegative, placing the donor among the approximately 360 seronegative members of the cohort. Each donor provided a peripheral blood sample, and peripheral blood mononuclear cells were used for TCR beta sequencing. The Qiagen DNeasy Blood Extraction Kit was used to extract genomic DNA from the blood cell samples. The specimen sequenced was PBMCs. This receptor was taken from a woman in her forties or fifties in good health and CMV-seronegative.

The CDR3 region has the sequence CSVGSRLNTEAFF. The DNA is TGCAGCGTTGGGTCCAGATTGAACACTGAAGCTTTCTTT. The receptor chain draws on TRBV29-1 and TRBJ1-1; no D gene is confidently identified. The CDR3, cysteine through phenylalanine, is 13 amino acids long. Only the CDR3 DNA stays, 39 bases, in frame from base 1. CDR1 and CDR2 (SQVTM, ANQGSEA) derive from the germline V gene. V drops 4 bases and J drops 0 bases, leaving 9 bases in between.